This T cell receptor (beta chain) is from a study of T cell responses to AZD1222 COVID-19 vaccine. This clone was recorded once. At one end the junction does not follow the germline gene, possibly because of a read error. Germline CDR1 and CDR2: LNHDA and SQIVND (reference sequence). The CDR3 has 18 amino acids. Using immunoSEQ multiplex PCR, the repertoire was profiled, and TCRdb retains in-frame clones only, with some absent. This table holds about 140,000 clones, 70% to 90% found once. The TCR originated in an adult in good health. The material sequenced was peripheral blood, taken on day 0 of AZD1222 vaccination. The rearrangement links TRBV19 to TRBJ2-1; 9 nucleotides agree with TRBD1. This CDR3 reads CASSVEDRGRTSYNEQFF. DNA of the CDR3: TGTGCCAGTAGTGTAGAGGACAGGGGAAGGACCTCCTACAATGAGCAGTTCTTC.